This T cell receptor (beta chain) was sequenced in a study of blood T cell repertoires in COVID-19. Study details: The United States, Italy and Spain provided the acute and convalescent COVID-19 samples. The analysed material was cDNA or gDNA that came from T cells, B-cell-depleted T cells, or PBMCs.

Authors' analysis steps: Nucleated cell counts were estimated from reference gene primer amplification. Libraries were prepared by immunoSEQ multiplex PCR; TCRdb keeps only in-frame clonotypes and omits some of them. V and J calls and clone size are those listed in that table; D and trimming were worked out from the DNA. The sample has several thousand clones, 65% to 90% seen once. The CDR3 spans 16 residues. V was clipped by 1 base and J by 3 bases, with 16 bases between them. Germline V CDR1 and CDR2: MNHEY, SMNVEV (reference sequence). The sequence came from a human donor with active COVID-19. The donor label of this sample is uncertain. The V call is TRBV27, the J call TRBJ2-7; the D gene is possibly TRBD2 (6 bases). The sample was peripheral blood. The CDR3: CASSLYPPRGIYEQYF. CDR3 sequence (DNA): TGTGCCAGCAGTTTATACCCCCCCCGGGGGATCTACGAGCAGTACTTC.